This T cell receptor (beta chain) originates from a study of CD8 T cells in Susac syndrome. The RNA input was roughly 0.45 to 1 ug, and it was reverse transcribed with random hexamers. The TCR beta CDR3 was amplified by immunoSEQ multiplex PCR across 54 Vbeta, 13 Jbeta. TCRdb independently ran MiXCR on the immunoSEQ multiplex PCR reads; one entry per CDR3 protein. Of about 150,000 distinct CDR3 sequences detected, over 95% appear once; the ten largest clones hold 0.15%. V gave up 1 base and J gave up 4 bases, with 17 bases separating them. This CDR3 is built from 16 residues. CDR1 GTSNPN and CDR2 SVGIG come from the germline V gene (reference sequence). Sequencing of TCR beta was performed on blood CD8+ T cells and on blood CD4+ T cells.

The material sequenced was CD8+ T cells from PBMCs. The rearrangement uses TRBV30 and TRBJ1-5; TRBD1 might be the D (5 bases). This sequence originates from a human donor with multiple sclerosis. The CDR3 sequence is CAWSDPKAGGNQPQHF. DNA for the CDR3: TGTGCCTGGAGTGACCCAAAGGCGGGGGGTAATCAGCCCCAGCATTTT.